Listed below are T cell receptor beta chains from one sample, sequenced in a study of T cells in Graves' hyperthyroidism and ophthalmopathy. TCRdb fed the multiplex PCR reads into MiXCR, producing one record per CDR3 protein. The table records about 640,000 distinct CDR3 sequences, 14% of them present only once. Sequencing was done on a sample of blood. Every receptor here comes from a woman aged 45 to 65 with Graves' ophthalmopathy. CDR3s include the opening cysteine and the closing phenylalanine or tryptophan. A D gene is named only where the DNA matches it firmly. The size entry is marked missing in some rows and otherwise reads once, few, many or a size class.

TRBD1	few	TRBV20-1	15	TRBJ1-2	TGCAGTGCTAGAGATCTTCTGGGACAGAGCTATGGCTACACCTTC	CSARDLLGQSYGYTF
NA	many	TRBV19	17	TRBJ2-3	TGTGCCAGTAGTAGAAGGGACTCACCAACCGCTTTAGATACGCAGTATTTT	CASSRRDSPTALDTQYF
NA	many	TRBV11-2	18	TRBJ1-6	TGTGCCAGCAGCCCCCGCCTCCAACTGAGCTCCTATAATTCACCCCTCCACTTT	CASSPRLQLSSYNSPLHF
NA	many	TRBV7-2	13	TRBJ2-3	TGTGCCAGCAGCCGCCCCATCACAGATACGCAGTATTTT	CASSRPITDTQYF
NA	many	TRBV7-3	13	TRBJ2-7	TGTGCCAGCAGCCTAATGGTCAGCTACGAGCAGTACTTC	CASSLMVSYEQYF
TRBD1	few	TRBV12-3/TRBV12-4	13	TRBJ1-1	TGTGCCAGCATCGGACAGGGGGGACAGGAAGCTTTCTTT	CASIGQGGQEAFF
NA	many	TRBV6-2/TRBV6-3	15	TRBJ2-1	TGTGCCAGCAGAGGAAGTCAGAGCTCCTACAATGAGCAGTTCTTC	CASRGSQSSYNEQFF
NA	many	TRBV7-9	13	TRBJ2-7	TGTGCCAGCGTGGGGGAACGCCCCTACGAGCAGTACTTC	CASVGERPYEQYF
TRBD1	many	TRBV6-2/TRBV6-3	18	TRBJ1-1	TGTGCCAGCAGTTACGTTTCTGGGACAGGGAAAATGAACACTGAAGCTTTCTTT	CASSYVSGTGKMNTEAFF
NA	NA	TRBV29-1	13	TRBJ2-7	TGCAGCGCCGTAGAGACAGGATTCTACGAGCAGTACTTC	CSAVETGFYEQYF
TRBD2	many	TRBV28	16	TRBJ2-1	TGTGCCAGCAGTTTTCTCGGGACTAGCGGGAGGAATGAGCAGTTCTTC	CASSFLGTSGRNEQFF
TRBD2	NA	TRBV9	17	TRBJ2-3	TGTGCCAGCAGCGTAGTAATGGCGGGAGGGCCGATCCATACGCAGTATTTT	CASSVVMAGGPIHTQYF
TRBD1	NA	TRBV7-3	16	TRBJ2-2	TGTGCCAGCAGCCTATACAGGGGTTCTGGTACCGGGGAGCTGTTTTTT	CASSLYRGSGTGELFF
NA	many	TRBV2	12	TRBJ2-7	TGTGCCAGCAAACGGGGTGGGGGCGAGCAGTACTTC	CASKRGGGEQYF
TRBD1	many	TRBV3-1	16	TRBJ2-4	TGTGCCAGCAGCCAATTCCGACAGGGATCCAAAAACATTCAGTACTTC	CASSQFRQGSKNIQYF
NA	few	TRBV7-2	15	TRBJ1-1	TGTGCCAGCAGCACTACCAGGGACCGAAACACTGAAGCTTTCTTT	CASSTTRDRNTEAFF
NA	NA	TRBV28	14	TRBJ1-1	TGTGCCAGCAGTAAGGCAGGGTCTGGCACTGAAGCTTTCTTT	CASSKAGSGTEAFF
TRBD2	few	TRBV28	17	TRBJ2-5	TGTGCCAGCAGACAATACCAGGGACTAGCACTTCAAGAGATCCAGTACTTC	CASRQYQGLALQEIQYF
NA	NA	TRBV11-2	14	TRBJ1-2	TGTGCCAGCAGCCGGGGGGAGGGTTACTATGGCTACACCTTC	CASSRGEGYYGYTF
TRBD1	many	TRBV6-5	15	TRBJ2-7	TGTGCCAGCAGTTACGTACAGGGGATCTCCTACGAGCAGTACTTC	CASSYVQGISYEQYF
TRBD1	few	TRBV5-1	15	TRBJ2-5	TGCGCCAGCAGCTTATCGGACAGGGTGAAGAAGACCCAGTACTTC	CASSLSDRVKKTQYF
TRBD2	many	TRBV6-2/TRBV6-3	13	TRBJ2-1	TGTGCCATCCCTAGCGGGAGGGGAAATGAGCAGTTCTTC	CAIPSGRGNEQFF
NA	many	TRBV18	15	TRBJ2-1	TGTGCCAGCTCACCAATGTCGTTTACCTACAATGAGCAGTTCTTC	CASSPMSFTYNEQFF
TRBD2	many	TRBV4-3	16	TRBJ2-2	TGCGCCAGCAGCTCCCGGACTAGCGGCAACACCGGGGAGCTGTTTTTT	CASSSRTSGNTGELFF
TRBD1	many	TRBV11-1	16	TRBJ1-5	TGTGCCAGCAGCTCCGGTCCGGGACAGAGCAATCAGCCCCAGCATTTT	CASSSGPGQSNQPQHF
NA	few	TRBV19	15	TRBJ1-2	TGTGCCAGTAGGGAACGCAGGGGAGGAAACTATGGCTACACCTTC	CASRERRGGNYGYTF
TRBD1	NA	TRBV9	15	TRBJ2-7	TGCGCCAGCAGCTTGGTCCAGGGGGCGGACTACGAGCAGTACTTC	CASSLVQGADYEQYF
NA	NA	TRBV5-1	14	TRBJ1-1	TGCGCCAGCAGCTCAAATCGGCAGAACACTGAAGCTTTCTTT	CASSSNRQNTEAFF
NA	few	TRBV6-1	14	TRBJ1-1	TGTGCCAGCAGGTTCTCCGACAGGAACACTGAAGCTTTCTTT	CASRFSDRNTEAFF
NA	many	TRBV24-1	12	TRBJ2-2	TGTGCCACCAGTGGCCTTAGCGGGGAGCTGTTTTTT	CATSGLSGELFF
TRBD1	many	TRBV11-3	16	TRBJ1-2	TGTGCCAGCAGCTTAGGACCGGGACAGGGTGTCTATGGCTACACCTTC	CASSLGPGQGVYGYTF
NA	few	TRBV6-1	16	TRBJ1-6	TGTGCCAGCAGCATCTCAGAAACCTCCTATAATTCACCCCTCCACTTT	CASSISETSYNSPLHF
TRBD2	few	TRBV20-1	14	TRBJ2-2	TGCAGTGCTAGAGTGCGGGAGGTCACCGGGGAGCTGTTTTTT	CSARVREVTGELFF
TRBD1	few	TRBV20-1	15	TRBJ1-5	TGCAGTGCTAGAGAGGTGGCAGGGGGAGTTCAGCCCCAGCATTTT	CSAREVAGGVQPQHF
NA	many	TRBV14	12	TRBJ2-3	TGTGCCAGCAGCCAAGGAGGATATACGCAGTATTTT	CASSQGGYTQYF
TRBD2	NA	TRBV7-8	19	TRBJ2-1	TGTGCCAGCAGCTTAGAGGGGACTAGCGGGAGGATTTTTAACAATGAGCAGTTCTTC	CASSLEGTSGRIFNNEQFF
NA	many	TRBV28	14	TRBJ1-1	TGTGCCAGCAGTTTATCAACAGGGTGGGCTGAAGCTTTCTTT	CASSLSTGWAEAFF
TRBD1	many	TRBV12-3/TRBV12-4	18	TRBJ1-2	TGTGCCAGCAGCATTCACCGAGGTGGGGACAGGGGGCCATATGGCTACACCTTC	CASSIHRGGDRGPYGYTF
NA	many	TRBV5-1	15	TRBJ2-7	TGCGCCAGCAGCTTGGAGGGTCAGGTAGCCTACGAGCAGTACTTC	CASSLEGQVAYEQYF
TRBD2	NA	TRBV6-2/TRBV6-3	18	TRBJ2-1	TGTGCCAGCAGTTACACTCCGGGGACTAGCGGGAGATTAAATGAGCAGTTCTTC	CASSYTPGTSGRLNEQFF